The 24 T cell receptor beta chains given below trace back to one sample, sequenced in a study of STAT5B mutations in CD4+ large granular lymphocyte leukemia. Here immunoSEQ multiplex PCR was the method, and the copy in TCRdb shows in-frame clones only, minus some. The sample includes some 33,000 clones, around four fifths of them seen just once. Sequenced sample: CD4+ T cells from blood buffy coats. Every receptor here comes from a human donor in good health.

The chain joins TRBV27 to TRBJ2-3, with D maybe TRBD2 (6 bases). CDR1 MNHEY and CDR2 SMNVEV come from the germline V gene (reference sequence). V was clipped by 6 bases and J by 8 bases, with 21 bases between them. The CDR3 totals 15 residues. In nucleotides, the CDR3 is TGTGCCAGCAGGCGGGACTCGTTATTAGAGGGTACGCAGTATTTT. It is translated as CASRRDSLLEGTQYF.

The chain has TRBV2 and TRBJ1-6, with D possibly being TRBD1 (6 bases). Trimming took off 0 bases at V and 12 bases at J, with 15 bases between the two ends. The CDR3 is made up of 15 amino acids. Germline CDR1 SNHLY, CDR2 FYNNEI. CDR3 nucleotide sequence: TGTGCCAGCAGTGAAGCTACAGGGTCCCGCCAACCCCTCCACTTT. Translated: CASSEATGSRQPLHF.

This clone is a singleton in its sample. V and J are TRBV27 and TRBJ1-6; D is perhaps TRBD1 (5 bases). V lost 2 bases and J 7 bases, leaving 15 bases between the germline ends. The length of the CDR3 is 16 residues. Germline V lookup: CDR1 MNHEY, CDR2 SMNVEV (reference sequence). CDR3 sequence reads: CASSLPPGRRNSPLHF. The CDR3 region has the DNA TGTGCCAGCAGTTTACCCCCAGGGAGGAGGAATTCACCCCTCCACTTT.

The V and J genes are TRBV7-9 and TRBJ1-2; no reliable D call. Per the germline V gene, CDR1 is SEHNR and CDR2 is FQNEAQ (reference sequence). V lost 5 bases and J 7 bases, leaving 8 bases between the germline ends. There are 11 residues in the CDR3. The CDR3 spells CASSPQGGYTF. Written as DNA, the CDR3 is TGTGCCAGCAGCCCCCAAGGTGGCTACACCTTC. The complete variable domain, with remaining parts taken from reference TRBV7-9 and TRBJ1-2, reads DTGVSQNPRHKITKRGQNVTFRCDPISEHNRLYWYRQTLGQGPEFLTYFQNEAQLEKSRLLSDRFSAERPKGSFSTLEIQRTEQGDSAMYLCASSPQGGYTFGSGTRLTVV.

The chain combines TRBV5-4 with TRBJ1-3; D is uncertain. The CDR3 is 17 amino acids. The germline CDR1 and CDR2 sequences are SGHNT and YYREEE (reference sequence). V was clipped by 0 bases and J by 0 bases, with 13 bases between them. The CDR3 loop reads CASSLAFGGNSGNTIYF. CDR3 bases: TGTGCCAGCAGCTTGGCTTTCGGAGGCAACTCTGGAAACACCATATATTTT.

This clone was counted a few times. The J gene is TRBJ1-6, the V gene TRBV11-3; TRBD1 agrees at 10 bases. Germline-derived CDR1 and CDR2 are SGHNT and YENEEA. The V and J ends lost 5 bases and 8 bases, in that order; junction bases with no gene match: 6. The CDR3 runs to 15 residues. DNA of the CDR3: TGTGCCAGCAGCCGTCGGACAGGGGGTTATTCACCCCTCCACTTT. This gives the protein CASSRRTGGYSPLHF.

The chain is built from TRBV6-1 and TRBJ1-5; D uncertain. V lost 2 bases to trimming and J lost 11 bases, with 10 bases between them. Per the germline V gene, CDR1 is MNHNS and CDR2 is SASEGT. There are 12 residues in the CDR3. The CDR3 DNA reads TGTGCCAGCAGTGAATTCGGGGATTCCCAGCATTTT. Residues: CASSEFGDSQHF.

The CDR3: CASSLRSSGGTDTQYF. The CDR3 region has the DNA TGCGCCAGCAGCCTACGATCTAGCGGGGGGACTGATACGCAGTATTTT. This rearrangement joins TRBV5-1 to TRBJ2-3; 11 nucleotides line up with TRBD2. Germline V gene data show CDR1 as SGHRS and CDR2 as YFSETQ. The CDR3 has 16 residues. V dropped 4 bases and J dropped 6; count of bases not matched to a gene: 10.

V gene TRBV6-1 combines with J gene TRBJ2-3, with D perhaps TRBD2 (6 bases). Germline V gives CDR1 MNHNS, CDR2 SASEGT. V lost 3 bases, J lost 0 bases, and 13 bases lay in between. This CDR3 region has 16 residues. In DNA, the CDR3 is TGTGCCAGCAGTGATCGGGGGTCGGTTAGCACAGATACGCAGTATTTT. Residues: CASSDRGSVSTDTQYF.

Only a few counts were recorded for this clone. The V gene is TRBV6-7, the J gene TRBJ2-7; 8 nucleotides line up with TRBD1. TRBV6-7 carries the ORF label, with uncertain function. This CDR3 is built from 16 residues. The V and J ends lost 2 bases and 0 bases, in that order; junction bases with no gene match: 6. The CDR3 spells CASSYPDRGSSYEQYF. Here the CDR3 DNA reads TGTGCCAGCAGTTACCCCGACAGGGGAAGCTCCTACGAGCAGTACTTC.

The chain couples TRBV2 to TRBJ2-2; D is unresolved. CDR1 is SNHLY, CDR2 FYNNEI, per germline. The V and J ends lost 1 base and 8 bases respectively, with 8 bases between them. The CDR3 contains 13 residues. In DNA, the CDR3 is TGTGCCAGCAGTGAAGGGCAGTCAGGGGAGCTGTTTTTT. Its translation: CASSEGQSGELFF.

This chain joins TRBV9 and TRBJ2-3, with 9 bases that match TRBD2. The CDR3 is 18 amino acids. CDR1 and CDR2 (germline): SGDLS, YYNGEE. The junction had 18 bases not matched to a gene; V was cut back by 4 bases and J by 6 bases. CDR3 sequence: CASSTEGVAGGLVDTQYF. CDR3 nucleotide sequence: TGTGCCAGCAGCACTGAGGGGGTTGCGGGAGGGCTTGTGGATACGCAGTATTTT.

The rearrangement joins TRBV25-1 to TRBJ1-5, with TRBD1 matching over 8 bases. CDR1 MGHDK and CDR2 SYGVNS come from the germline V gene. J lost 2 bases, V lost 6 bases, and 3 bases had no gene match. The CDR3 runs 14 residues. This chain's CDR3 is CASRGQGGNQPQHF. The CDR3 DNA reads TGTGCCAGCAGAGGACAGGGAGGCAATCAGCCCCAGCATTTT.

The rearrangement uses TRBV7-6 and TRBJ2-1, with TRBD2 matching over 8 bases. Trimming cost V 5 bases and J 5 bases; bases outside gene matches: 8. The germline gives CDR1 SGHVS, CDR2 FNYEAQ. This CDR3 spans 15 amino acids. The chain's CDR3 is CASSPERGKHNEQFF. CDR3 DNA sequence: TGTGCCAGCAGCCCGGAGCGGGGGAAACACAATGAGCAGTTCTTC.

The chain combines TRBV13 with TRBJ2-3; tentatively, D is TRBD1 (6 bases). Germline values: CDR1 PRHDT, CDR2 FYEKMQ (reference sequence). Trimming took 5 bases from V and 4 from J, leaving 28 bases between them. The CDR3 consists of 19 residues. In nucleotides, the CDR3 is TGTGCCAGCAGCCGACTATTAGTACCAAGGGGGAGAGCGGCAGATACGCAGTATTTT. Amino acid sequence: CASSRLLVPRGRAADTQYF.

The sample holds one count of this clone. The CDR3 DNA follows: TGTGCCAGCAGCCAGAAGGGGGGGCCACCCTCAGATACGCAGTATTTT. This gives the protein CASSQKGGPPSDTQYF. The V call is TRBV5-4, the J call TRBJ2-3; tentatively, D is TRBD2 (7 bases). V was cut by 4 bases and J by 4 bases, with 19 bases left in between. The CDR3 is 16 residues long. Germline loops: CDR1 SGHNT, CDR2 YYREEE (reference sequence).

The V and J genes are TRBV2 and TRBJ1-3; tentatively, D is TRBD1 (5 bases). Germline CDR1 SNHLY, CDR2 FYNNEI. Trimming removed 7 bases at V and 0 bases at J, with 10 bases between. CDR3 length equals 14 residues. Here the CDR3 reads CASTGTSSGNTIYF. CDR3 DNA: TGTGCCAGCACCGGGACTTCCTCTGGAAACACCATATATTTT. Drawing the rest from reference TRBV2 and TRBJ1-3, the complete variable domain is EPEVTQTPSHQVTQMGQEVILRCVPISNHLYFYWYRQILGQKVEFLVSFYNNEISEKSEIFDDQFSVERPDGSNFTLKIRSTKLEDSAMYFCASTGTSSGNTIYFGEGSWLTVV.

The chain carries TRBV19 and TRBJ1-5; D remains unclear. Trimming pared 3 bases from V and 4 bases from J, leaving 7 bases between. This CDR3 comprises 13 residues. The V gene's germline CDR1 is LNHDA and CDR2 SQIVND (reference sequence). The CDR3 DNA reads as TGTGCCAGTAGTATCGGGGTAAATCAGCCCCAGCATTTT. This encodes CASSIGVNQPQHF.

DNA of the CDR3: TGTGCCAGCAGTGAGTACAGGGCGGAGGGGCAGCCCCAGCATTTT. Its protein is CASSEYRAEGQPQHF. The rearrangement uses TRBV6-1 and TRBJ1-5, with a possible D match to TRBD1 (6 bases). Trimming removed 3 bases from V and 7 bases from J, with 16 bases in between. Germline V gene sequence: CDR1 MNHNS, CDR2 SASEGT. CDR3 size: 15 residues.

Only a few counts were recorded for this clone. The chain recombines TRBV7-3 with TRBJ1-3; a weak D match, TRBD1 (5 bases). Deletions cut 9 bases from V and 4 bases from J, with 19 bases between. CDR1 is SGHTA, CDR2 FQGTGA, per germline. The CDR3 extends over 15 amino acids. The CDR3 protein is CASGTGSAAGNTIYF. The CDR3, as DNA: TGTGCCAGTGGTACAGGATCTGCTGCCGGAAACACCATATATTTT.

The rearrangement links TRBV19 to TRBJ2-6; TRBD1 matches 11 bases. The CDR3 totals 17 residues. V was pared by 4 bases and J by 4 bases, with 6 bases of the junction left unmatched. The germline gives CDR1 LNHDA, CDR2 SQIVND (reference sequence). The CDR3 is CASSSGTGGVGANVLTF. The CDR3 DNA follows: TGTGCCAGTAGTAGCGGGACAGGGGGAGTAGGGGCCAACGTCCTGACTTTC.

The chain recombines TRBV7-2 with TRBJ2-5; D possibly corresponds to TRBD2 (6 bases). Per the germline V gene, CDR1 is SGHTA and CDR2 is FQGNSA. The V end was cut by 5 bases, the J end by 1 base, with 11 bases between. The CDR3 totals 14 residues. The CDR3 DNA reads TGTGCCAGCAGCCTTGGGGGGTCCCAAGAGACCCAGTACTTC. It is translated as CASSLGGSQETQYF.

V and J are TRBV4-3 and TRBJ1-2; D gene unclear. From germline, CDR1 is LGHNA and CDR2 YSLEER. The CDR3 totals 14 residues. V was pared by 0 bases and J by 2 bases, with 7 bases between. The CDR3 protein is CASSQEVRNYGYTF. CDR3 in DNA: TGCGCCAGCAGCCAAGAGGTCAGGAACTATGGCTACACCTTC.

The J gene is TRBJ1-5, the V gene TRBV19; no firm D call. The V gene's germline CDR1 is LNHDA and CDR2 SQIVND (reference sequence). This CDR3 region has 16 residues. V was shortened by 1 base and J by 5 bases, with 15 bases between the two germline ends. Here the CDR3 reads CASSIGPGADDQPQHF. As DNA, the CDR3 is TGTGCCAGTAGTATAGGCCCTGGTGCCGATGATCAGCCCCAGCATTTT. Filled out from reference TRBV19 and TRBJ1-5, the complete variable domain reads DGGITQSPKYLFRKEGQNVTLSCEQNLNHDAMYWYRQDPGQGLRLIYYSQIVNDFQKGDIAEGYSVSREKKESFPLTVTSAQKNPTAFYLCASSIGPGADDQPQHFGDGTRLSIL.